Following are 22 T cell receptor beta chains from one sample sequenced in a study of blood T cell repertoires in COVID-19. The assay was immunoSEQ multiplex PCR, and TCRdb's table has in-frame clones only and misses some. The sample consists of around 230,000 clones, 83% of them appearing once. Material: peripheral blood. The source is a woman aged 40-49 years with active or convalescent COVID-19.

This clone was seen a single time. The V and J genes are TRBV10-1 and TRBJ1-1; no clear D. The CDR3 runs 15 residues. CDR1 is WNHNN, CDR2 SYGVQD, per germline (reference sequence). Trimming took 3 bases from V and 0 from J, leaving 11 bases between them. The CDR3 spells CASSDQVGVNTEAFF. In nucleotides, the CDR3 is TGCGCCAGCAGTGACCAGGTCGGGGTGAACACTGAAGCTTTCTTT.

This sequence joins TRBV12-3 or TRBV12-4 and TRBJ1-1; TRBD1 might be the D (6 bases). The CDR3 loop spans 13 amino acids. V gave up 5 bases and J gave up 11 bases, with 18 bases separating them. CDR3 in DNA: TGTGCCAGCAGTCTGGCGGGGGGGCTAGTTGCTTTCTTT. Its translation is CASSLAGGLVAFF.

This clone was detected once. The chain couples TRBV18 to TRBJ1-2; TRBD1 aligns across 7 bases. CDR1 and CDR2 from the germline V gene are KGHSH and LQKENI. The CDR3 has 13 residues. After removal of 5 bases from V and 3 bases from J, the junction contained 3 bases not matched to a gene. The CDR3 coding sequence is TGTGCCAGCTCATCTGGACAGGACTATGGCTACACCTTC. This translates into CASSSGQDYGYTF.

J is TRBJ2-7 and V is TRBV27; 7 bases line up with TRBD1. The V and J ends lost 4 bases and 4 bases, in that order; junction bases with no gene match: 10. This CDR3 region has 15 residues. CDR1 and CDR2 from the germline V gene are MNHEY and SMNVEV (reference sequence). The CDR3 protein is CASSSPSGGDYEQYF. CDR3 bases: TGTGCCAGCAGTTCCCCGTCAGGGGGAGATTACGAGCAGTACTTC.

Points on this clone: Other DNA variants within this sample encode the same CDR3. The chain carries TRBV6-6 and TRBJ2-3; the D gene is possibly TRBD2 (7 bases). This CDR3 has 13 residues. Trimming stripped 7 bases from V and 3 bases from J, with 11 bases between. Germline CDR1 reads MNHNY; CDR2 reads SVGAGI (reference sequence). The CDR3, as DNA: TGTGCCAGCAAAGGGGGGGCAACAGATACGCAGTATTTT. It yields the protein CASKGGATDTQYF.

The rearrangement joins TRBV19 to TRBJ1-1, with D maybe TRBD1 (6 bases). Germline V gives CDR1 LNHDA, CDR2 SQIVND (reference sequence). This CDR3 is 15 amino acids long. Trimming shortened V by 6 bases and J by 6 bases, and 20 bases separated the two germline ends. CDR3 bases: TGTGCCAGTAGCCGAGGGACATGGAATGGTCCTGAAGCTTTCTTT. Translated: CASSRGTWNGPEAFF.

CDR3 in DNA: TGTGCCAGCAGCCAAGATAGCTACCAAGACACAGGGGTTTCCTTCGGCACTGAAGCTTTCTTT. This gives the protein CASSQDSYQDTGVSFGTEAFF. The chain is built from TRBV3-1 (or the pseudogene TRBV3-2) and TRBJ1-1; 7 nucleotides line up with TRBD1. Per germline, CDR1 LGHDT and CDR2 YNNKEL (reference sequence). This CDR3 comprises 21 residues. The trim removed 0 bases at V and 4 bases at J, leaving 23 bases unmatched.

The CDR3 coding sequence is TGTGCCAGCAGTTTAGGGTTACTCCGGGACTTAGCTGCTTCTCAGCCCCAGCATTTT. Translated: CASSLGLLRDLAASQPQHF. The chain has TRBV28 and TRBJ1-5; D perhaps matches TRBD1 (5 bases). Looked up from germline, CDR1 is MDHEN and CDR2 is SYDVKM. This CDR3 is 19 amino acids long. Trimming stripped 2 bases from V and 6 bases from J, with 26 bases between.

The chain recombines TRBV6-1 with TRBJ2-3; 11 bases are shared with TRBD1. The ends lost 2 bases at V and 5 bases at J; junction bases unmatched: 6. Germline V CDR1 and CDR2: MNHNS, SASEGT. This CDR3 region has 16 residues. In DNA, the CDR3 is TGTGCCAGCAGTGAACAACCGGGACAGGGGGGAGATACGCAGTATTTT. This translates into CASSEQPGQGGDTQYF.

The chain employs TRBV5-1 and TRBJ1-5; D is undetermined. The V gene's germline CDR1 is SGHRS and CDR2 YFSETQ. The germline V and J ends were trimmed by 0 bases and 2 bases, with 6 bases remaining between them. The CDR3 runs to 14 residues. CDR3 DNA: TGCGCCAGCAGCTTGGGAGGTGGCAATCAGCCCCAGCATTTT. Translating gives CASSLGGGNQPQHF.

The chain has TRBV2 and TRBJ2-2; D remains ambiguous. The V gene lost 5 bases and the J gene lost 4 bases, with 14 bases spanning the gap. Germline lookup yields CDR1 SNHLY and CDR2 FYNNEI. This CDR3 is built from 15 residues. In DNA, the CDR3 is TGTGCCAGCAGTATACAGAGTCTTTCCACCGGGGAGCTGTTTTTT. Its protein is CASSIQSLSTGELFF.

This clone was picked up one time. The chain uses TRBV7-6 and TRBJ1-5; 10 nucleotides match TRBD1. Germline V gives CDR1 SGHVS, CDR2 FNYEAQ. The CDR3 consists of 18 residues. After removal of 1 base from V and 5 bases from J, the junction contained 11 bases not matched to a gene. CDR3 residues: CASSLEPDGGQGYQPQHF. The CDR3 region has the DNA TGTGCCAGCAGCTTAGAACCCGATGGGGGACAGGGGTATCAGCCCCAGCATTTT.

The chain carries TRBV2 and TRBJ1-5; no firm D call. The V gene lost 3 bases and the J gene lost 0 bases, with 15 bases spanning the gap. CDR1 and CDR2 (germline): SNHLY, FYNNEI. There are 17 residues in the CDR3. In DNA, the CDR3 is TGTGCCAGCAGTGATGTGGCAGATCAGTATAGCAATCAGCCCCAGCATTTT. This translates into CASSDVADQYSNQPQHF.

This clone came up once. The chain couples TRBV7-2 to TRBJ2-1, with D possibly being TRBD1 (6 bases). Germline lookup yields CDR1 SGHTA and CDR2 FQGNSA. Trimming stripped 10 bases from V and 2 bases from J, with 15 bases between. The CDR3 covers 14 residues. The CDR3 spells CATKGGAAYNEQFF. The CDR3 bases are TGTGCCACAAAAGGGGGTGCGGCCTACAATGAGCAGTTCTTC. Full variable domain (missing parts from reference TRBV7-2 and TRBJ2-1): GAGVSQSPSNKVTEKGKDVELRCDPISGHTALYWYRQSLGQGLEFLIYFQGNSAPDKSGLPSDRFSAERTGGSVSTLTIQRTQQEDSAVYLCATKGGAAYNEQFFGPGTRLTVL.

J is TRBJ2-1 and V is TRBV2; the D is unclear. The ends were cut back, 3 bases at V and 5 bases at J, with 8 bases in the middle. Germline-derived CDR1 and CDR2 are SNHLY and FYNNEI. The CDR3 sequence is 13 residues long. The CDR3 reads CASSDGSNNEQFF. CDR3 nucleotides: TGTGCCAGCAGTGACGGTTCTAACAATGAGCAGTTCTTC.

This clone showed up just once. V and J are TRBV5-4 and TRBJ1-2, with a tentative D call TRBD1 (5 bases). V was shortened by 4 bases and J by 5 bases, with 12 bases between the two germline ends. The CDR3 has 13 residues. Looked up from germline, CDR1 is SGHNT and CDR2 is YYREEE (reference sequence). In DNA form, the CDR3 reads TGTGCCAGCAGCCCCAGGGTTGGATATGGCTACACCTTC. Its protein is CASSPRVGYGYTF.

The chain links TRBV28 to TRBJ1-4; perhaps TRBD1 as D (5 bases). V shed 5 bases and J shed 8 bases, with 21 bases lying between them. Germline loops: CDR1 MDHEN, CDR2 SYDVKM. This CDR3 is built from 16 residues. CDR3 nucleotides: TGTGCCAGCAGTCCCGGTGGTGGGGGGTCAGGGGAAAAACTGTTTTTT. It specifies CASSPGGGGSGEKLFF.

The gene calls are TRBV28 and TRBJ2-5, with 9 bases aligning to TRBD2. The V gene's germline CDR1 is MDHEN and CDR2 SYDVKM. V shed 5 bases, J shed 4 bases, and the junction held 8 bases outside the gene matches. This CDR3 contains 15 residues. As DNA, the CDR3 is TGTGCCAGCAGTATCCCGGGACTAGCAGTAGAGACCCAGTACTTC. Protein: CASSIPGLAVETQYF.

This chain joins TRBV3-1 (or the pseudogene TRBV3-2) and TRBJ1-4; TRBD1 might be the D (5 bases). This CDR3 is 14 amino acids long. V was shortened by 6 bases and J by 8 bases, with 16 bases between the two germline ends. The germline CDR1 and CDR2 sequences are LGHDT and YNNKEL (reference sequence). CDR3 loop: CASSPRGGEEKLFF. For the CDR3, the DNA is TGTGCCAGCAGTCCTAGGGGAGGAGAAGAAAAACTGTTTTTT.

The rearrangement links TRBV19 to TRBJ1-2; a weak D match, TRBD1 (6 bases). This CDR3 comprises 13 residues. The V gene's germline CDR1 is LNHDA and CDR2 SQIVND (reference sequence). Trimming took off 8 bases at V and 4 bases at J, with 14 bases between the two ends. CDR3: CASGFTGSYGYTF. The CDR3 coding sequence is TGTGCCAGTGGATTCACAGGGTCCTATGGCTACACCTTC. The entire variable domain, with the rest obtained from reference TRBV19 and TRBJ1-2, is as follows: DGGITQSPKYLFRKEGQNVTLSCEQNLNHDAMYWYRQDPGQGLRLIYYSQIVNDFQKGDIAEGYSVSREKKESFPLTVTSAQKNPTAFYLCASGFTGSYGYTFGSGTRLTVV.

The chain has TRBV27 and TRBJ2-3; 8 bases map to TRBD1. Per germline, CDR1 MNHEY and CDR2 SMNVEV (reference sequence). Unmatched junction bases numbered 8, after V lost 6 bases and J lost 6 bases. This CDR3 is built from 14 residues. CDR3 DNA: TGTGCCAGCAGGCTAGACAGGGGTTGGGATACGCAGTATTTT. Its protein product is CASRLDRGWDTQYF.

CDR3 residues: CASSLTAGTGELFF. The CDR3 coding sequence is TGTGCCAGCAGCTTAACGGCGGGGACCGGGGAGCTGTTTTTT. The chain uses TRBV7-3 and TRBJ2-2; D might be TRBD2 (6 bases). The CDR3 contains 14 residues. Deletions cut 0 bases from V and 5 bases from J, with 7 bases between. In germline, CDR1 is SGHTA, CDR2 FQGTGA.